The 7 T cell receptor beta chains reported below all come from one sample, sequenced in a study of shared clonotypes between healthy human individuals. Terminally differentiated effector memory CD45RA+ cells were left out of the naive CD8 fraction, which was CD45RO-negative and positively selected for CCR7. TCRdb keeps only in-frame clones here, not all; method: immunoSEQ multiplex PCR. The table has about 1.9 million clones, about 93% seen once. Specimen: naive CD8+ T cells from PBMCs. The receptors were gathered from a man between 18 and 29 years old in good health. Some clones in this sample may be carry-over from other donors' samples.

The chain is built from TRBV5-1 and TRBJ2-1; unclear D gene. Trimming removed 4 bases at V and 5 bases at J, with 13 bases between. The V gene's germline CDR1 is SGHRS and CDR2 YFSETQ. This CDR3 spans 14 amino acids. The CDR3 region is CASSAFPSDNEQFF. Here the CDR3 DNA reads TGCGCCAGCAGCGCCTTTCCTTCGGACAATGAGCAGTTCTTC.

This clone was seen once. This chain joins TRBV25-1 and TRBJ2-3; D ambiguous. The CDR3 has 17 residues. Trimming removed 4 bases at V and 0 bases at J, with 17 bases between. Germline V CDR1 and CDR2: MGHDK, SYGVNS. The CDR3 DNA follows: TGTGCCAGCAGTGGACGAAAGAGCCTTACAAGCACAGATACGCAGTATTTT. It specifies CASSGRKSLTSTDTQYF.

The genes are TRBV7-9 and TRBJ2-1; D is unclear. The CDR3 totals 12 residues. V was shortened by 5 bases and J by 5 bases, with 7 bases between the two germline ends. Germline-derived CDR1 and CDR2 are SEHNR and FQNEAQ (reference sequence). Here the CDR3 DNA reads TGTGCCAGCAGCGAGGCCCACAATGAGCAGTTCTTC. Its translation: CASSEAHNEQFF.

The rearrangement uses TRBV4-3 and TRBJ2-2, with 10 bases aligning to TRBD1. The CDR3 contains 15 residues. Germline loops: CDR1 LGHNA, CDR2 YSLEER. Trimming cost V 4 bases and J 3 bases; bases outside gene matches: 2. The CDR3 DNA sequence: TGCGCCAGCAGCCCTGGGACAGGGGACACCGGGGAGCTGTTTTTT. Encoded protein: CASSPGTGDTGELFF.

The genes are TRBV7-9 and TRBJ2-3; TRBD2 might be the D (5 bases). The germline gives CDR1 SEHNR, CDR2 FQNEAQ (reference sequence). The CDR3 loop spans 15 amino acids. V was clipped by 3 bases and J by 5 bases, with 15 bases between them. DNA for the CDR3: TGTGCCAGCAGCTTGACCGTGGGCGAGGGAGATACGCAGTATTTT. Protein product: CASSLTVGEGDTQYF. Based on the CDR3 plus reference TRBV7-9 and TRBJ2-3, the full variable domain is DTGVSQNPRHKITKRGQNVTFRCDPISEHNRLYWYRQTLGQGPEFLTYFQNEAQLEKSRLLSDRFSAERPKGSFSTLEIQRTEQGDSAMYLCASSLTVGEGDTQYFGPGTRLTVL.

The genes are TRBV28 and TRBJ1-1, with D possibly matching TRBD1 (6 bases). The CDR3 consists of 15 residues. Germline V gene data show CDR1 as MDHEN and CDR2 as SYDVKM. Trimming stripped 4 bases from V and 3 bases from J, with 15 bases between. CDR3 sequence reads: CASSWDTRRDTEAFF. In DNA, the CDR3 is TGTGCCAGCAGTTGGGACACCCGCAGGGACACTGAAGCTTTCTTT.

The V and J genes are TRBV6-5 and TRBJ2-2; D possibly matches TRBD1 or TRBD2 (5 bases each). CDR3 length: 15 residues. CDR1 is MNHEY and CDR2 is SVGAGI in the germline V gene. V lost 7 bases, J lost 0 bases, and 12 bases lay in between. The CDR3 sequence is CASNHGTTNTGELFF. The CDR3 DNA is TGTGCCAGCAACCATGGGACCACGAACACCGGGGAGCTGTTTTTT.